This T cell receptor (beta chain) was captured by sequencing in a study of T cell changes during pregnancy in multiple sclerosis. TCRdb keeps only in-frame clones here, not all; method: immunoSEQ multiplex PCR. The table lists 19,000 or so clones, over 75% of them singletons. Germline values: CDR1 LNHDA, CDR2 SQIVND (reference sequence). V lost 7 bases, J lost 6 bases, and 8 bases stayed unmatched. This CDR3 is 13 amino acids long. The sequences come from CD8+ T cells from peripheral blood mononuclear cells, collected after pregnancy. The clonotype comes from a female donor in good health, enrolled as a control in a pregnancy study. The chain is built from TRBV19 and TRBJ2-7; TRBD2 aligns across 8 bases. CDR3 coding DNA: TGTGCCAGTACCGGGGGGACTAGGGGCGAGCAGTACTTC. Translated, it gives CASTGGTRGEQYF. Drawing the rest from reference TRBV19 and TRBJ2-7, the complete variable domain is DGGITQSPKYLFRKEGQNVTLSCEQNLNHDAMYWYRQDPGQGLRLIYYSQIVNDFQKGDIAEGYSVSREKKESFPLTVTSAQKNPTAFYLCASTGGTRGEQYFGPGTRLTVT.